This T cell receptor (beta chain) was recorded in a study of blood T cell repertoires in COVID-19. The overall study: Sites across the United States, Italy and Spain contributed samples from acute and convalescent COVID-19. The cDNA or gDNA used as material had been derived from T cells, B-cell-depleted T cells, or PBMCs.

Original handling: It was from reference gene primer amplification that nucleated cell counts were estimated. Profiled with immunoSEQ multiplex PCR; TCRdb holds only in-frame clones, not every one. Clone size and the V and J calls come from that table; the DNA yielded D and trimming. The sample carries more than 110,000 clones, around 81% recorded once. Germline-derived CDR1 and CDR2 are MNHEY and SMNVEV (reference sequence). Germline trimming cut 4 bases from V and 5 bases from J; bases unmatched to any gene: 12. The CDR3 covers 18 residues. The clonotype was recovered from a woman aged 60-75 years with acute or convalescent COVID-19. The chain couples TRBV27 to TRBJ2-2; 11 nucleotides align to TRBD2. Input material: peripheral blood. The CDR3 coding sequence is TGTGCCAGCAGTTCGATGACCACTAGCGGGAGAGCAACCGGGGAGCTGTTTTTT. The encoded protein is CASSSMTTSGRATGELFF.